What follows describes a single T cell receptor (beta chain). Its target is not known. Clones were sequenced by immunoSEQ multiplex PCR, and TCRdb holds only the in-frame ones, with some missing. Of around 95,000 clones in the sample, 85% were seen once. Among the roughly 110 subjects of the validation cohort, separate from the roughly 650-subject first cohort, were the donors. The entry originates in a study of cytomegalovirus exposure and HLA in healthy donors. General study results and limits: Cytomegalovirus status was reportedly diagnosed by the classifier with high specificity and sensitivity. A later analysis found first-cohort TCR clusters tended to co-occur in the 90 to 150 validation repertoires. Cytomegalovirus-associated TCR beta chains were listed, numbering 164.

V trimming: 0 bases; J trimming: 7 bases; junction bases outside the gene matches: 16. CDR3 length equals 19 residues. Sample: PBMCs. J is TRBJ2-7 and V is TRBV23-1; 12 bases line up with TRBD2. TRBV23-1 is an ORF for which the function is uncertain. This receptor was taken from a man younger than 35 in good health and CMV-seropositive. In DNA form, the CDR3 reads TGCGCCAGCAGTCAATCGGCTAGCGGGAGGGAAGCTAGCCTCGAAGAGCAGTACGTC. It is translated as CASSQSASGREASLEEQYV.